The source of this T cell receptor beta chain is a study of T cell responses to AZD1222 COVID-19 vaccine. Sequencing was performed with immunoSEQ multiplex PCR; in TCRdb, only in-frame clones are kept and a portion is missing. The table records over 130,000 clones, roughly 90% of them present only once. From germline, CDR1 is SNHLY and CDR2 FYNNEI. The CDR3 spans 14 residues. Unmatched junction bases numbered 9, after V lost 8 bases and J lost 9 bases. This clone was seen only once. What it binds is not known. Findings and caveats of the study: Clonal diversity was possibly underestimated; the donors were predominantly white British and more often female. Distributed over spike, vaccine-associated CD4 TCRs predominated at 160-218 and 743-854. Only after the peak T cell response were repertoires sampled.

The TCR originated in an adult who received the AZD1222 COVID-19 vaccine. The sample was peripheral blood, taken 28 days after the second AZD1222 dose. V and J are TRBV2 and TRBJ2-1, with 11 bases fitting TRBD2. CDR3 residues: CASLAGGGFVEQFF. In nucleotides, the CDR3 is TGTGCCAGCCTAGCGGGAGGAGGGTTTGTTGAGCAGTTCTTC.